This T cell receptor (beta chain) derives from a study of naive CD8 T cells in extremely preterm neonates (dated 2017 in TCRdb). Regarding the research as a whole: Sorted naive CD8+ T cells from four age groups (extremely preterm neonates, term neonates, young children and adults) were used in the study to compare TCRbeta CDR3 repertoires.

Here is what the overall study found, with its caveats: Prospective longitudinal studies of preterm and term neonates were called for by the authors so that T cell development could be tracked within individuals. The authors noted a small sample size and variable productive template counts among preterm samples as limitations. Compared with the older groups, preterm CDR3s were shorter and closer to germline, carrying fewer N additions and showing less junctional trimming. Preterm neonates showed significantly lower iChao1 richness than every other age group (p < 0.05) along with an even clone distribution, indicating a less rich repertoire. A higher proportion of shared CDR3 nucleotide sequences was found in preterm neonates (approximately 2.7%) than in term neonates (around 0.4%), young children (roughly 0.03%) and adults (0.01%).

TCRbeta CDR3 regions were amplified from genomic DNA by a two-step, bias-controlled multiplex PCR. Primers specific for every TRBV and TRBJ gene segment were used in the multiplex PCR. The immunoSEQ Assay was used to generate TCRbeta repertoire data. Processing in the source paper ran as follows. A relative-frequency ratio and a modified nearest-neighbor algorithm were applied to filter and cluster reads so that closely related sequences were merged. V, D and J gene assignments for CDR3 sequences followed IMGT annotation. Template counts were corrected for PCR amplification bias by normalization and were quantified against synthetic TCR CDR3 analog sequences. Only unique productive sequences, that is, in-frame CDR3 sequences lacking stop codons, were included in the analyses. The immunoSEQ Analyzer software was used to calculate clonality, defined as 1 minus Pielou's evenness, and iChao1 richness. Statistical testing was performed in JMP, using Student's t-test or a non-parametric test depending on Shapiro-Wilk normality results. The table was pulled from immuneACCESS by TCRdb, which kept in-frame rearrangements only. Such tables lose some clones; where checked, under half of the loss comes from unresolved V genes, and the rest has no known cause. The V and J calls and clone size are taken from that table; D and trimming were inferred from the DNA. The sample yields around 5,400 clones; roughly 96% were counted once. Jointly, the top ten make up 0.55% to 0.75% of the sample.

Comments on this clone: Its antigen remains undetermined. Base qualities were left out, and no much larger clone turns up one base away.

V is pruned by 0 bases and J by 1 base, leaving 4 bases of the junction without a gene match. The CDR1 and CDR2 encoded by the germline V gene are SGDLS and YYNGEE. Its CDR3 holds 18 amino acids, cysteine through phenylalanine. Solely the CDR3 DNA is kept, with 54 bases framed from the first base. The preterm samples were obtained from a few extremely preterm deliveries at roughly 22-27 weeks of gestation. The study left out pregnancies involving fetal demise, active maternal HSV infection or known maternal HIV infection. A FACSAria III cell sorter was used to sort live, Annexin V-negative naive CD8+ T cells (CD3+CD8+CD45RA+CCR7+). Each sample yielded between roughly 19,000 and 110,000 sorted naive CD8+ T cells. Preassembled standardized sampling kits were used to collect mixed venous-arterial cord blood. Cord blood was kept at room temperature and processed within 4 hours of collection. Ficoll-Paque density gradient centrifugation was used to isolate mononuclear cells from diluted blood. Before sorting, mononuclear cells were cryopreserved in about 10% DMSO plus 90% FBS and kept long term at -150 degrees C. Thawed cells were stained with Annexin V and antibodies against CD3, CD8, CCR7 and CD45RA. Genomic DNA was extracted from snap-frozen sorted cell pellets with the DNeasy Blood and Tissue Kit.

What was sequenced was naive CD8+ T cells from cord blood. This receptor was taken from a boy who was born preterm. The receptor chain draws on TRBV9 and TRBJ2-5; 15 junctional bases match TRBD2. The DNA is TGTGCCAGCAGCGTAGCGGGACTAGCGGGAGGCCCCCAAGAGACCCAGTACTTC. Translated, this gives CASSVAGLAGGPQETQYF.